This T cell receptor (beta chain) stems from a study of T cells in Graves' hyperthyroidism and ophthalmopathy. Study-level points and caveats: Blood also contained most expanded thyroid clonotypes above 0.001. Median prediction lead before ophthalmopathy onset was six to eight months with the model.

This clonotype was detected once. Its antigen is not known. Criteria for exclusion of patients were uncontrolled infection, other autoimmune disease, pregnancy or lactation. Fresh peripheral blood, roughly 10 ml, was the source of the PBMCs. Researchers amplified the TCR beta CDR3 regions from RNA transcripts. In the first-round RT-PCR of the TCR CDR3, the HTBI primer set was used. MiXCR, run by TCRdb on the multiplex PCR reads, gives a single entry per CDR3 protein. The sample holds about 520,000 distinct CDR3 sequences, roughly 25% seen once. Trimming left V 6 bases short and J 4 bases short, with 21 bases between. The CDR3 is 16 amino acids.

The TCR was taken from a woman aged 25 to 45 with Graves' ophthalmopathy. The chain links TRBV12-3 or TRBV12-4 to TRBJ1-1, with D perhaps TRBD1 (6 bases). The sequencing sample was made of blood. In DNA, the CDR3 is TGTGCCAGCAGCCTAAGCTCCAGGGGCCCGGGCACTGAAGCTTTCTTT. It codes for CASSLSSRGPGTEAFF.